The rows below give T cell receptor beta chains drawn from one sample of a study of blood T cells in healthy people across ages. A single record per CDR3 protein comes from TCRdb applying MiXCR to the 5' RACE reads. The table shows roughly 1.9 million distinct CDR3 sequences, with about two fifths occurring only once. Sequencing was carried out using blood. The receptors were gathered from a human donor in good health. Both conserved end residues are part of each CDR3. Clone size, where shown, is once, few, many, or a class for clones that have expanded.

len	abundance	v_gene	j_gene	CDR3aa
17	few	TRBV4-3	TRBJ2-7	CASSQVRGGPSSYEQYF
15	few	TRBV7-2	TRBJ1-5	CASSFRDGSNQPQHF
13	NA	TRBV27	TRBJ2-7	CASSFGWGYEQYF
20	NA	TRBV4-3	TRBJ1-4	CASSQDGPGQGVATNEKLFF
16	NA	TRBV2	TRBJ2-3	CASTLLQPEGTDTQYF
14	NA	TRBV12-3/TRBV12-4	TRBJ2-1	CASSWGQARDEQFF
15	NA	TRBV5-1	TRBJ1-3	CASSLDRLSGNTIYF
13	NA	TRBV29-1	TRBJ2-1	CSVAPARRYEQFF
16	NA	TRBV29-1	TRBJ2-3	CSVPGLAGGATDTQYF
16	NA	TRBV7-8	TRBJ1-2	CASSQRDRGLHYGYTF
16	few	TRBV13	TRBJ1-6	CASSGTTGFDNSPLHF
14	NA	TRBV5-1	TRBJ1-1	CASSSGDHGTEAFF
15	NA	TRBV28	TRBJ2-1	CASTDGGGDYNEQFF
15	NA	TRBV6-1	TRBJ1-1	CASREGQGQNTEAFF
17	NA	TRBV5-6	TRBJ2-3	CASSLAVGQGITDTQYF
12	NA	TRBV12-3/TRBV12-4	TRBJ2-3	CASSLRGYTQYF
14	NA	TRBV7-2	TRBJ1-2	CASSLNGQFYGYTF
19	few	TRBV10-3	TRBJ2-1	CAITLGEQDLSFSYNEQFF
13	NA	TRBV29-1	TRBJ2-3	CSAAGTDTDTQYF
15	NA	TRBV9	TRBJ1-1	CASSARGQGHTEAFF
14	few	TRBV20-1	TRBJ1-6	CSAAGLSDNSPLHF
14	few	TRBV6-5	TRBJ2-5	CASSYRPAGGTQYF
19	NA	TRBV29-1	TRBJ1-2	CSSPRRSPGQGITNYGYTF
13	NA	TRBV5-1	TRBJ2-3	CASSLVSENTQYF
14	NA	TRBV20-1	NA	CSARDFRTQNEQYF
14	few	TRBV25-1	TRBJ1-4	CASSEVGGTEKLFF
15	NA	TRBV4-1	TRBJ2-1	CASSQQRGDYNEQFF
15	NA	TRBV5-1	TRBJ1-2	CASSPSGAFNYGYTF
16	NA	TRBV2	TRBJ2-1	CASRSRDPSSYNEQFF
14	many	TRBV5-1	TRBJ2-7	CASSPGQYSYEQYF
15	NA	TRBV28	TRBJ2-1	CASSPILAAYNEQFF
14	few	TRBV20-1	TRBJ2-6	CSAWGVSGANVLTF